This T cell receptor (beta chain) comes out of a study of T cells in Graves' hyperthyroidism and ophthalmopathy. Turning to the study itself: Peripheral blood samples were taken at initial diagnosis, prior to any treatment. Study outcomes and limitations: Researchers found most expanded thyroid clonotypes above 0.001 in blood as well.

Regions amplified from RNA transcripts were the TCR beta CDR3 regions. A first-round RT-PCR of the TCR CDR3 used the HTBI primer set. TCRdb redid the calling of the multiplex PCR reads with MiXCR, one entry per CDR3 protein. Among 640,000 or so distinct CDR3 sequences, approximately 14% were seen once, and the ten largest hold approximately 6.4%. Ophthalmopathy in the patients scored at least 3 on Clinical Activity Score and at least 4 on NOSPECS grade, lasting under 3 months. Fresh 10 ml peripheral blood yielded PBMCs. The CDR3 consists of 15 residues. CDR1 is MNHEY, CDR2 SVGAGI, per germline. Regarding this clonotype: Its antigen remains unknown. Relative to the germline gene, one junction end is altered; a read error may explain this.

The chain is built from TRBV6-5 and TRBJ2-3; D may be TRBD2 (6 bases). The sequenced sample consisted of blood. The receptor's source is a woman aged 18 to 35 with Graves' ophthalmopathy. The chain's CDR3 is CASSYGDSSTDTRYF. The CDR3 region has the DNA TGTGCCAGCAGTTACGGGGACTCTAGCACAGATACGCGGTATTTT.